Listed here are 20 T cell receptor beta chains from one sample, sequenced in a study of T cell responses to AZD1222 COVID-19 vaccine. Sequencing used immunoSEQ multiplex PCR; TCRdb keeps in-frame clones, though not all of them. The sample has roughly 140,000 clones; approximately 89% are singletons. The starting material was peripheral blood, obtained on day 0 of AZD1222 vaccination. The receptors here all came from an adult in good health.

The chain employs TRBV18 and TRBJ1-3; D ambiguous. CDR1 KGHSH and CDR2 LQKENI come from the germline V gene. The CDR3 is made up of 15 amino acids. V was cut by 2 bases and J by 0 bases, with 8 bases left in between. The CDR3 spells CASSPIVLSGNTIYF. The CDR3 DNA follows: TGTGCCAGCTCACCAATTGTCCTCTCTGGAAACACCATATATTTT.

The rearrangement links TRBV13 to TRBJ2-2; the D gene is possibly TRBD2 (6 bases). Germline V gene lookup returns CDR1 PRHDT and CDR2 FYEKMQ (reference sequence). Trimming pared 10 bases from V and 5 bases from J, leaving 20 bases between. This CDR3 region has 15 residues. CDR3 DNA: TGTGCCACCCCCCTCTTCGGGAGTCGAACCGGGGAGCTGTTTTTT. This translates into CATPLFGSRTGELFF.

V and J are TRBV18 and TRBJ1-2; 7 nucleotides align to TRBD1. The CDR3 is 18 residues long. Germline CDR1 is KGHSH and CDR2 is LQKENI. Trimming removed 2 bases from V and 0 bases from J; junction bases left unmatched: 12. The chain's CDR3 is CASSPTGTATSSNYGYTF. CDR3 nucleotides: TGTGCCAGCTCACCAACCGGGACAGCTACCTCCTCTAACTATGGCTACACCTTC. Supplemented by reference TRBV18 and TRBJ1-2, the full variable domain reads NAGVMQNPRHLVRRRGQEARLRCSPMKGHSHVYWYRQLPEEGLKFMVYLQKENIIDESGMPKERFSAEFPKEGPSILRIQQVVRGDSAAYFCASSPTGTATSSNYGYTFGSGTRLTVV.

This clone came up a few times. This chain connects TRBV7-9 to TRBJ2-7; TRBD2 aligns across 11 bases. CDR1 and CDR2 from the germline V gene are SEHNR and FQNEAQ (reference sequence). This CDR3 is 11 amino acids long. The trim removed 10 bases at V and 9 bases at J, leaving 5 bases unmatched. CDR3 amino acids: CATTSGSVQYF. The CDR3 DNA reads as TGTGCCACCACTAGCGGGAGCGTGCAGTACTTC.

The chain joins TRBV28 to TRBJ2-7; D not resolved. V lost 6 bases to trimming and J lost 3 bases, with 12 bases between them. CDR1 is MDHEN, CDR2 SYDVKM, per germline. CDR3 length equals 13 residues. The CDR3 DNA sequence: TGTGCCAGCAGCAGGCCCGCGGTCTACGAGCAGTACTTC. Its translation: CASSRPAVYEQYF. The full variable domain, completed using reference TRBV28 and TRBJ2-7, is DVKVTQSSRYLVKRTGEKVFLECVQDMDHENMFWYRQDPGLGLRLIYFSYDVKMKEKGDIPEGYSVSREKKERFSLILESASTNQTSMYLCASSRPAVYEQYFGPGTRLTVT.

This chain connects TRBV28 to TRBJ2-3; 12 bases match TRBD2. From germline, CDR1 is MDHEN and CDR2 SYDVKM. The CDR3 length is 17 residues. Trimming cost V 5 bases and J 0 bases; bases outside gene matches: 6. CDR3 in DNA: TGTGCCAGCAGTCCCCCAGGGACTAGCGGGAGCACAGATACGCAGTATTTT. Translating gives CASSPPGTSGSTDTQYF.

This clone has just one count. J is TRBJ2-5 and V is TRBV9; 9 bases match TRBD2. With 5 bases clipped from V and 5 bases from J, the junction kept 13 bases outside the gene matches. This CDR3 contains 16 residues. CDR1 and CDR2 (germline): SGDLS, YYNGEE. Here the CDR3 reads CASSPKGSGRLETQYF. The DNA for the CDR3 is TGTGCCAGCAGTCCGAAGGGTAGCGGGAGACTTGAGACCCAGTACTTC.

The chain uses TRBV15 and TRBJ2-2; TRBD2 matches 10 bases. The ends lost 1 base at V and 5 bases at J; junction bases unmatched: 7. CDR1 and CDR2 from the germline V gene are LNHNV and YYDKDF (reference sequence). This CDR3 comprises 17 residues. The CDR3 loop is CATSRGGLARGTGELFF. CDR3 bases: TGTGCCACCAGCAGAGGGGGACTAGCGAGGGGTACCGGGGAGCTGTTTTTT.

This clone appeared a single time. This sequence joins TRBV5-5 and TRBJ1-2, with 7 bases lining up with TRBD1. The CDR3 is 15 amino acids. Germline V gene data show CDR1 as SGHKS and CDR2 as YYEKEE (reference sequence). The V gene end was trimmed by 0 bases and the J gene end by 11 bases; junction bases not matched to a gene: 13. The CDR3 region is CASSLGGSGGLEYTF. CDR3 DNA sequence: TGTGCCAGCAGCTTGGGCGGATCAGGGGGTTTGGAGTACACCTTC.

This rearrangement joins TRBV6-2 or TRBV6-3 to TRBJ1-1, with D perhaps matching TRBD1 (6 bases). Per the germline V gene, CDR1 is MNHEY and CDR2 is SVGEGT. The CDR3 has 11 residues. V lost 6 bases, J lost 7 bases, and 9 bases lay in between. The CDR3: CASSQGSEAFF. CDR3 in DNA: TGTGCCAGCAGCCAGGGGAGTGAAGCTTTCTTT.

This clone was detected only once. The V gene is TRBV7-2, the J gene TRBJ2-7; D is uncertain. Germline V gene sequence: CDR1 SGHTA, CDR2 FQGNSA. CDR3 length: 13 amino acids. V shed 3 bases and J shed 2 bases, with 8 bases lying between them. The CDR3 protein is CASSFMQAYEQYF. In DNA form, the CDR3 reads TGTGCCAGCAGCTTTATGCAGGCCTACGAGCAGTACTTC.

The chain employs TRBV10-2 and TRBJ1-1; TRBD1 matches 10 bases. Germline V gives CDR1 WSHSY, CDR2 SAAADI. The V segment lost 4 bases and the J segment 7 bases; nucleotides outside the gene matches: 6. There are 14 residues in the CDR3. CDR3 region: CASSGGQGVGEAFF. CDR3 in DNA: TGCGCCAGCAGTGGAGGACAGGGGGTTGGTGAAGCTTTCTTT.

This chain joins TRBV18 and TRBJ1-4; no definite D call. Germline CDR1 KGHSH, CDR2 LQKENI. This CDR3 is 15 amino acids long. V lost 3 bases and J lost 0, with 8 bases in between. The CDR3 DNA reads TGTGCCAGCTCACCCCGAAGGGCAACTAATGAAAAACTGTTTTTT. This sequence encodes CASSPRRATNEKLFF.

The chain links TRBV9 to TRBJ2-5, with D perhaps matching TRBD1 or TRBD2 (5 bases each). Trimming cost V 0 bases and J 3 bases, with 12 bases left between them. CDR1 and CDR2 from the germline V gene are SGDLS and YYNGEE. The length of the CDR3 is 15 residues. The CDR3 coding sequence is TGTGCCAGCAGCGTAGCGGCAGGGAGAGAAGAGACCCAGTACTTC. Amino acids: CASSVAAGREETQYF.

This clone was observed a single time. The chain is built from TRBV28 and TRBJ1-3; D not certain. Germline CDR1 MDHEN, CDR2 SYDVKM. The CDR3 has 14 amino acids. V was clipped by 6 bases and J by 1 base, with 10 bases between them. DNA for the CDR3: TGTGCCAGCAGCCGGAGATCGTCTGGAAACACCATATATTTT. Amino acids: CASSRRSSGNTIYF. Filled out from reference TRBV28 and TRBJ1-3, the complete variable domain reads DVKVTQSSRYLVKRTGEKVFLECVQDMDHENMFWYRQDPGLGLRLIYFSYDVKMKEKGDIPEGYSVSREKKERFSLILESASTNQTSMYLCASSRRSSGNTIYFGEGSWLTVV.

The chain uses TRBV28 and TRBJ2-7; possible D gene TRBD1, 5 bases. Germline-derived CDR1 and CDR2 are MDHEN and SYDVKM. Deletions cut 10 bases from V and 2 bases from J, with 27 bases between. The CDR3 length is 17 residues. CDR3 nucleotide sequence: TGTGCCACCAATTCCCGACAGCTCCTTACCCTCACCTACGAGCAGTACTTC. Protein product: CATNSRQLLTLTYEQYF. Based on the CDR3 plus reference TRBV28 and TRBJ2-7, the full variable domain is DVKVTQSSRYLVKRTGEKVFLECVQDMDHENMFWYRQDPGLGLRLIYFSYDVKMKEKGDIPEGYSVSREKKERFSLILESASTNQTSMYLCATNSRQLLTLTYEQYFGPGTRLTVT.

This sequence joins TRBV6-2 or TRBV6-3 and TRBJ2-7; D remains ambiguous. The CDR3 is made up of 17 amino acids. Trimming took off 0 bases at V and 4 bases at J, with 19 bases between the two ends. The germline gives CDR1 MNHEY, CDR2 SVGEGT. The CDR3 spells CASSYSKARSVWYEQYF. CDR3 coding DNA: TGTGCCAGCAGTTACTCGAAGGCTAGGTCGGTTTGGTACGAGCAGTACTTC.

The chain has TRBV5-6 and TRBJ2-2; 14 bases line up with TRBD2. The germline gives CDR1 SGHDT, CDR2 YYEEEE. The CDR3 is made up of 18 amino acids. V was pared by 4 bases and J by 7 bases, with 12 bases of the junction left unmatched. CDR3 DNA: TGTGCCAGCAGCCCCGATGGGACTAGCGGGAGTTTAGGCGGGGAGCTGTTTTTT. Its translation: CASSPDGTSGSLGGELFF.

Concerning this clone: Additional DNA sequences in this sample encode the identical CDR3. The CDR3 DNA follows: TGTGCCAGCAGCGCTCGACTAGCGGGACGTAATGAGCAGTTCTTC. Translated, it gives CASSARLAGRNEQFF. The chain recombines TRBV9 with TRBJ2-1, with 11 bases lining up with TRBD2. CDR3 length: 15 amino acids. Germline V gives CDR1 SGDLS, CDR2 YYNGEE. V lost 3 bases and J lost 7; bases outside the gene matches: 6.

The chain carries TRBV9 and TRBJ1-1; D gene ambiguous. The CDR3 loop spans 17 amino acids. Germline CDR1 reads SGDLS; CDR2 reads YYNGEE. V was trimmed by 0 bases and J by 0 bases, leaving 15 bases between them. The CDR3 region is CASSVEDGSAVNTEAFF. CDR3 sequence (DNA): TGTGCCAGCAGCGTAGAGGACGGCTCAGCTGTGAACACTGAAGCTTTCTTT.